This is a list of T cell receptor beta chains from one sample in a study of T cells in tuberculosis. Using immunoSEQ multiplex PCR, the repertoire was profiled, and TCRdb retains in-frame clones only, with some absent. In the table there are about 34,000 clones, under 98% of which are singletons. Sequenced sample: PBMCs. The receptors come from a donor aged 5-35 years with latent tuberculosis or without tuberculosis infection. Both conserved end residues are trimmed from each CDR3. Each record gives: J gene, V gene, CDR3 protein.

TRBJ2-3 TRBV9 ASSVTSGDSTDTQY
TRBJ1-4 TRBV29-1 SVCTGTVRKLF
TRBJ2-7 TRBV7-9 ASSLPVVSPTRQY
TRBJ2-5 TRBV13 ASSVSGAQY
TRBJ1-1 TRBV5-1 ASRLRQLNTEAF
TRBJ2-1 TRBV5-1 ASSETGTSGVEQF
TRBJ2-3 TRBV5-1 ASSLASGGLADTQY
TRBJ2-7 TRBV7-6 ASSLASGVKGSYEQY
TRBJ2-7 TRBV30 ACVTRGGYEQY
TRBJ1-4 TRBV5-6 ASSEMARGIGEKLF
TRBJ1-2 TRBV6-1 ASSVIQGAYGYT
TRBJ2-7 TRBV6-4 ASSDSPGQGAGEQY
TRBJ2-2 TRBV18 ASSPITARWRSGYTGELF
TRBJ1-1 TRBV6-1 ASKDRTFGAEAF
TRBJ2-1 TRBV5-1 ASSLSGGAPNEQF
TRBJ2-5 TRBV9 ASSVQTGTGQETQY
TRBJ1-2 TRBV19 ASSMDRESSGT
TRBJ2-1 TRBV2 ASRRRVFTSGRASDNEQF
TRBJ1-2 TRBV7-3 ASSPTGRTSYGYT
TRBJ2-5 TRBV5-6 ASAPGGREKTQY
TRBJ2-7 TRBV19 ASSGAIGSYEQY
TRBJ2-5 TRBV4-1 ASSQDNSLKTQY
TRBJ2-1 TRBV5-1 ASSLKLAGLNEQF
TRBJ1-1 TRBV27 ASSWDRGMNTEAF
TRBJ1-1 TRBV30 AWSVGQKAF
TRBJ2-2 TRBV28 ASRDTSTGELF
TRBJ2-3 TRBV5-1 ASSLEQGREDTQY
TRBJ1-2 TRBV6-5 ASSYLTGLNYGYT
TRBJ2-7 TRBV6-5 ASSYSGRGYEQY
TRBJ1-2 TRBV5-1 ASSLTVNYGYT
TRBJ2-7 TRBV6-1 ASSPPHGSSYEQY
TRBJ2-5 TRBV6-5 ASSYSFRGQGETQY
TRBJ2-3 TRBV5-1 ASSRDSISTDTQY
TRBJ2-7 TRBV7-9 ASTLGTSPYEQY
TRBJ1-3 TRBV28 ASSSDREAGNTIY
TRBJ2-1 TRBV10-3 AISSRQGDYNEQF
TRBJ1-6 TRBV21-1 ASSKVVATHTNSPLH
TRBJ1-3 TRBV2 ASREGQGISGNTIY
TRBJ1-5 TRBV4-1 ASSQRTDDAQPQH